A single sample is the source of the 15 T cell receptor beta chains below, sequenced in a study of cytomegalovirus exposure and HLA in healthy donors. Data came from immunoSEQ multiplex PCR; TCRdb stores just in-frame clones and leaves some out. This table holds fewer than 300,000 clones, 88% found once. The sequenced sample was PBMCs. These receptors all stem from a woman between 18 and 29 years old in good health and CMV-seronegative.

The CDR3 nucleotides are TGTGCCAGCAGTAAGAACAGGGGCGGGGGCTACACCTTC. Amino acids: CASSKNRGGGYTF. This chain connects TRBV28 to TRBJ1-2, with 7 bases identical to TRBD1. The CDR3 totals 13 residues. CDR1 and CDR2 from the germline V gene are MDHEN and SYDVKM. V shed 5 bases and J 8 bases; nucleotides not matched to a gene: 8.

CDR3 protein: CASSARTGTGEQYF. CDR3 bases: TGTGCCAGCAGCGCACGGACAGGGACTGGGGAGCAGTACTTC. The chain links TRBV7-8 to TRBJ2-7; 8 bases align to TRBD1. The trim removed 5 bases at V and 7 bases at J, leaving 10 bases unmatched. The germline gives CDR1 SGHVS, CDR2 FQNEAQ. CDR3 size: 14 residues.

The chain links TRBV28 to TRBJ2-1; no definite D call. The CDR3 is made up of 12 amino acids. Germline V gene sequence: CDR1 MDHEN, CDR2 SYDVKM. Trimming left V 5 bases short and J 7 bases short, with 9 bases between. In DNA, the CDR3 is TGTGCCAGCAGTCTCAAGAGGAATGAGCAGTTCTTC. Its protein is CASSLKRNEQFF.

Points on this clone: This CDR3 is also generated by other DNA sequences in the sample. This chain joins TRBV5-1 and TRBJ2-1; TRBD2 aligns across 14 bases. CDR1 SGHRS and CDR2 YFSETQ come from the germline V gene. The CDR3 covers 15 residues. The J segment lost 6 bases and the V segment lost 4 bases, leaving 3 bases of the junction unmatched. CDR3 sequence reads: CASSPGLAGVNEQFF. The CDR3 nucleotides are TGCGCCAGCAGCCCGGGACTAGCGGGAGTCAATGAGCAGTTCTTC.

This clone has just one count. The chain recombines TRBV5-6 with TRBJ2-5; no firm D call. The germline gives CDR1 SGHDT, CDR2 YYEEEE. The ends were cut back, 2 bases at V and 1 base at J, with 15 bases in the middle. This CDR3 has 16 amino acids. CDR3 in DNA: TGTGCCAGCAGCTTATTAGCTAAAATTACCCAAGAGACCCAGTACTTC. It translates to CASSLLAKITQETQYF.

The chain links TRBV5-1 to TRBJ2-7; 16 nucleotides line up with TRBD2. The trim removed 3 bases at V and 5 bases at J, leaving 5 bases unmatched. Germline values: CDR1 SGHRS, CDR2 YFSETQ. This CDR3 region has 16 residues. The CDR3 DNA reads as TGCGCCAGCAGCTCGGGACTAGCGGGAGGGCCCAACGAGCAGTACTTC. Protein sequence: CASSSGLAGGPNEQYF.

The CDR3 reads CASSSTPDREETQYF. The CDR3 DNA sequence: TGTGCCAGCAGTTCGACCCCTGACAGGGAAGAGACCCAGTACTTC. This chain links TRBV27 with TRBJ2-5; 7 nucleotides align to TRBD1. With 4 bases clipped from V and 3 bases from J, the junction kept 8 bases outside the gene matches. The CDR3 has 15 amino acids. Germline CDR1 and CDR2: MNHEY and SMNVEV (reference sequence).

J is TRBJ2-2 and V is TRBV19; D perhaps matches TRBD1 (5 bases). The CDR3 spans 13 residues. The germline V and J ends were trimmed by 9 bases and 4 bases, with 12 bases remaining between them. The V gene's germline CDR1 is LNHDA and CDR2 SQIVND (reference sequence). CDR3 sequence reads: CARPRQSTGELFF. The CDR3 bases are TGTGCCAGGCCGCGACAGTCCACCGGGGAGCTGTTTTTT.

This chain uses TRBV7-8 with TRBJ1-1, with 7 bases that match TRBD1. The CDR3 consists of 14 residues. The V segment lost 3 bases and the J segment 0 bases; nucleotides outside the gene matches: 1. Germline assignment: CDR1 SGHVS and CDR2 FQNEAQ. The CDR3, as DNA: TGTGCCAGCAGCTTCGGGACAGTGAACACTGAAGCTTTCTTT. It translates to CASSFGTVNTEAFF.

The chain recombines TRBV28 with TRBJ2-7; tentatively, D is TRBD2 (5 bases). V was pared by 6 bases and J by 3 bases, with 12 bases between. The CDR3 has 13 amino acids. The germline V gene encodes CDR1 MDHEN and CDR2 SYDVKM. The chain's CDR3 is CASRPRGSYEQYF. CDR3 DNA sequence: TGTGCCAGCAGACCACGGGGTAGCTACGAGCAGTACTTC.

CDR3 sequence (DNA): TGCAGCGCCCTTTCCGCGGGAGGAGTTAATGAGCAGTTCTTC. Translation: CSALSAGGVNEQFF. The rearrangement joins TRBV29-1 to TRBJ2-1, with 8 bases matching TRBD2. V trimming: 7 bases; J trimming: 7 bases; junction bases outside the gene matches: 12. Germline V CDR1 and CDR2: SQVTM, ANQGSEA. This CDR3 contains 14 residues.

The chain recombines TRBV27 with TRBJ1-1; 10 bases line up with TRBD1. Germline trimming cut 8 bases from V and 2 bases from J; bases unmatched to any gene: 8. This CDR3 contains 15 residues. Per the germline V gene, CDR1 is MNHEY and CDR2 is SMNVEV (reference sequence). The CDR3 DNA is TGTGCCAGCCTTAGACAGGGGGCTGATAACACTGAAGCTTTCTTT. It specifies CASLRQGADNTEAFF.

The rearrangement uses TRBV27 and TRBJ2-2; 12 nucleotides agree with TRBD2. CDR1 is MNHEY and CDR2 is SMNVEV in the germline V gene (reference sequence). The CDR3 is 15 amino acids. V shed 5 bases and J 7 bases; nucleotides not matched to a gene: 5. In nucleotides, the CDR3 is TGTGCCAGCAGTAGACTAGCGGGAGAAAACGGGGAGCTGTTTTTT. Its translation: CASSRLAGENGELFF.

The chain has TRBV6-1 and TRBJ2-1, with unresolved D. CDR1 and CDR2 (germline): MNHNS, SASEGT. This CDR3 comprises 14 residues. V was shortened by 8 bases and J by 4 bases, with 15 bases between the two germline ends. CDR3 nucleotide sequence: TGTGCCAGCCACCTCTCCACTCGGTACAATGAGCAGTTCTTC. This encodes CASHLSTRYNEQFF.

The J gene is TRBJ2-1, the V gene TRBV7-3; tentatively, D is TRBD1 (8 bases). V lost 3 bases and J 6 bases, leaving 15 bases between the germline ends. Germline CDR1 reads SGHTA; CDR2 reads FQGTGA. This CDR3 is 15 amino acids long. This chain's CDR3 is CASSLSSGTGNEQFF. CDR3 nucleotide sequence: TGTGCCAGCAGCTTGTCGAGCGGGACAGGCAATGAGCAGTTCTTC.